This T cell receptor beta chain was profiled in a study of T-cell memory formation after mild COVID-19. This clonotype was picked up a small number of times. Its target is not known. CDR3 length: 16 amino acids. The TCR alpha and TCR beta cDNA libraries, bearing sample barcodes and UMIs, were generated by 5'RACE using constant-segment primers. TCRdb called the 5' RACE reads again in MiXCR, with one record for every CDR3 protein. The sample holds 350,000 or so distinct CDR3 sequences, 20% to 25% seen once. Findings and caveats of the study: Clones shrinking between day 15 and 85 showed a balanced CD4/CD8 split, and those that grew later tilted toward CD4+.

This sequence was found in a man younger than 35 who had mild COVID-19 (a few samples of this study predate the infection). Cell type and time point are not known. The chain employs TRBV21-1 and TRBJ1-5; TRBD1 is the table's D call and was not checked against the DNA. TRBV21-1 is tagged as a pseudogene. Source material: PBMCs or a T cell subset sorted from them (not recorded which). CDR3 loop: CASSNGKCRESQPQHF. DNA for the CDR3: TGTGCCAGCAGCAATGGGAAATGCAGGGAGAGTCAGCCCCAGCATTTT.